This T cell receptor beta chain came from a study of beta chain features in type 1 diabetes (dated by TCRdb to the late 2010s). Background on the whole study: Mean age, gender distribution, total cell number and subset yield were not different between patients and healthy donors. A total of 107,917,701 sorted cells were examined across all samples, and the number of cells per subset was strongly correlated with RNA yield. The study compared TCRB repertoires of sorted circulating CD4+ T cell subsets between recently diagnosed type 1 diabetes patients and matched healthy donors. Whereas all 30 or so donors provided naive and central memory subsets, regulatory and stem cell-like memory subsets were isolated from just 8 patients and about eight healthy donors. What the study reported, not specific to this receptor: Type 1 diabetes patients showed a moderate but significant shortening of TCRB CDR3 length in all four CD4+ subsets. Naive, central memory and regulatory TCRB repertoires appeared to be more similar among patients than among healthy donors. PCR may preferentially amplify shorter templates, but because patient and control samples were amplified and corrected together, any resulting skew would affect both groups equally. At VDJ recombination sites, patients with type 1 diabetes made fewer insertions and deleted more nucleotides, a pattern implying thymic rearrangement abnormalities. Because cDNA was sequenced instead of genomic DNA, activated cells with high expression could be over-represented, although the groups did not differ in activation or CD3 levels. Because the HLA sub-analyses included only small numbers of individuals, any influence of HLA type on TCRB rearrangement was left unresolved.

All of the isolated RNA was reverse transcribed with the High Capacity cDNA Reverse Transcription Kit, so expressed TCRB transcripts were sequenced. Deep immunoSEQ sequencing was performed on naive, central memory and regulatory T cell samples, with an average of about 3.6 million total reads per sample. After sorted cells were lysed in RLT buffer, RNA was extracted with DNase-treated RNeasy Micro or Mini kits, with the choice depending on cell number. Each cell subset was processed on its own to prevent cross-contamination, while patient and healthy donor samples were processed together. TCRB sequences were amplified from cDNA with the immunoSEQ multiplex PCR, producing 87-bp fragments spanning the CDR3 region. Sequencing of the amplicons was performed on the Illumina HiSeq platform. Per the authors' processing: PCR bias was computationally corrected using synthetic template baselines, reads within Hamming distance 2 were collapsed, and singletons that could not be merged were discarded. Reads were aligned against IMGT to assign V, D and J genes, CDR3 length and insertions or deletions at six rearrangement sites. Within each subset, clonotype counts were normalized to sorted cell number, after which true diversity and Gini coefficients were computed with the tcR R package. The overlap coefficient, calculated on TCRB nucleotide sequences, was used to measure repertoire sharing. TCRdb re-hosts the immuneACCESS table, in-frame sequences only. Its copies lack some clones; in the studies checked, an unresolved V gene accounts for under half of them, and the cause for the rest is not known. V, J and clone size were drawn from that table, and D and trimming were deduced from the DNA. This sample comprises 30,000 to 40,000 clones, 50% to 75% of them detected only once. The top ten constitute 2% to 2.5% of the sample.

A single peripheral blood draw of 90 to 150 mL on average was collected from each donor into heparinised tubes. A BD FACSAria II and a panel including CD45RO, CCR7, CD25, CD127, CD95 and CD27 were used to sort naive, central memory, regulatory and stem cell-like memory CD4+ T cells. Every sorted population had a purity above 98%. PBMCs were separated immediately by Lymphoprep density gradient centrifugation and were stained directly, without being cultured. To minimize batch effects, samples were stained and sorted in pairs, one healthy donor with one patient per experiment. A note on this clone: Its antigen is still unknown. Nothing much larger sits one base from this clone, and base qualities are not available.

The TCR originated in a woman aged 25 to 39 in good health. The sample taken for sequencing was Tregs from blood. The cell subset or site label, as the study defines it: regulatory CD4+ T cells.

The bases are TGTGCCAGCACTCTCCTGCGGGGGAGCTCCTACGAGCAGTACTTC. Its amino acids are CASTLLRGSSYEQYF. Rearrangement joined TRBV6-5 to TRBJ2-7, with 7 bases matching TRBD2. According to the germline V gene, CDR1 reads MNHEY and CDR2 reads SVGAGI. The CDR3 runs 15 residues from the cysteine to the phenylalanine. The retained sequence is limited to the CDR3, 45 bases, with the frame set at the first base. At the junction V is shortened by 7 bases and J by 0 bases; bases outside the gene matches: 9.